Following are 18 T cell receptor beta chains from one sample sequenced in a study of early T cells in non-severe SARS-CoV-2 infection. Each CDR3 protein is one row after TCRdb ran MiXCR on the 5' RACE reads. The sample lists fewer than 65,000 distinct CDR3 sequences, 9.3% occurring once. What was sequenced was whole blood. These receptors were collected from an adult who was a healthcare worker with PCR-confirmed SARS-CoV-2 infection or an uninfected control (not recorded which).

This clonotype has at least ten counts. The chain carries TRBV7-9 and TRBJ2-5; either TRBD1 or TRBD2 may fit D (6 bases each). The CDR3 sequence is 14 residues long. The germline gives CDR1 SEHNR, CDR2 FQNEAQ (reference sequence). V was trimmed by 6 bases and J by 2 bases, leaving 13 bases between them. CDR3 bases: TGTGCCAGCAGGTCGCCGGGGGCTCAAGAGACCCAGTACTTC. Translating it yields CASRSPGAQETQYF.

This clonotype was seen a few times. The rearrangement joins TRBV7-6 to TRBJ2-3; D is uncertain. Germline CDR1 and CDR2: SGHVS and FNYEAQ. Trimming cost V 1 base and J 0 bases, with 11 bases left between them. CDR3 length equals 16 residues. The CDR3 nucleotides are TGTGCCAGCAGCTTAGGAGGCTGGGCTAGCACAGATACGCAGTATTTT. It is translated as CASSLGGWASTDTQYF.

The chain links TRBV6-5 to TRBJ2-1; D is uncertain. The CDR3 contains 16 residues. Germline CDR1 reads MNHEY; CDR2 reads SVGAGI. Trimming cost V 0 bases and J 10 bases, with 19 bases left between them. This CDR3 reads CASSYSSASPQREQFF. DNA for the CDR3: TGTGCCAGCAGTTACTCGTCAGCGTCTCCTCAAAGGGAGCAGTTCTTC.

This clonotype was found a few times. V usage is TRBV7-9 and J usage is TRBJ2-3, with D perhaps TRBD2 (5 bases). Trimming took off 0 bases at V and 5 bases at J, with 9 bases between the two ends. Looked up from germline, CDR1 is SEHNR and CDR2 is FQNEAQ (reference sequence). The CDR3 covers 14 residues. The CDR3 reads CASSLAGVKDTQYF. The CDR3 DNA follows: TGTGCCAGCAGCTTAGCGGGAGTCAAAGATACGCAGTATTTT.

This clonotype was found many times. The genes are TRBV30 and TRBJ2-5, with D possibly matching TRBD2 (6 bases). Germline assignment: CDR1 GTSNPN and CDR2 SVGIG (reference sequence). This CDR3 spans 15 amino acids. V was cut by 1 base and J by 0 bases, with 12 bases left in between. CDR3 coding DNA: TGTGCCTGGAGTGCGGGAGCCGGGAACCAAGAGACCCAGTACTTC. Protein sequence: CAWSAGAGNQETQYF.

This clonotype was recorded a few times. The gene calls are TRBV3-1 and TRBJ1-5; TRBD1 matches 8 bases. The junction had 3 bases not matched to a gene; V was cut back by 3 bases and J by 2 bases. The CDR3 covers 15 residues. Germline loops: CDR1 LGHDT, CDR2 YNNKEL (reference sequence). The CDR3, as DNA: TGTGCCAGCAGCCAGACACAGGGGGGCAATCAGCCCCAGCATTTT. This translates into CASSQTQGGNQPQHF. Based on the CDR3 plus reference TRBV3-1 and TRBJ1-5, the full variable domain is DTAVSQTPKYLVTQMGNDKSIKCEQNLGHDTMYWYKQDSKKFLKIMFSYNNKELIINETVPNRFSPKSPDKAHLNLHINSLELGDSAVYFCASSQTQGGNQPQHFGDGTRLSIL.

The chain joins TRBV9 to TRBJ2-2; TRBD2 is a possible D gene (6 bases). Germline V gene data show CDR1 as SGDLS and CDR2 as YYNGEE. The V and J ends lost 0 bases and 3 bases respectively, with 9 bases between them. This CDR3 is built from 15 residues. CDR3 sequence: CASSVDAGHTGELFF. CDR3 DNA: TGTGCCAGCAGCGTAGATGCGGGGCACACCGGGGAGCTGTTTTTT.

Many counts were recorded for this clonotype. The rearrangement uses TRBV12-3 or TRBV12-4 and TRBJ1-1, with 7 bases lining up with TRBD1. V shed 5 bases and J 3 bases; nucleotides not matched to a gene: 9. The CDR3 totals 15 residues. The DNA for the CDR3 is TGTGCCAGCAGTACCCCTAGGACAGGTCACACTGAAGCTTTCTTT. Residues: CASSTPRTGHTEAFF.

In its sample, this clonotype ranks as medium-sized (0.01 to 0.1%). This chain joins TRBV5-4 and TRBJ2-7; D is perhaps TRBD2 (5 bases). V was shortened by 1 base and J by 5 bases, with 16 bases between the two germline ends. This CDR3 comprises 15 residues. Germline loops: CDR1 SGHNT, CDR2 YYREEE (reference sequence). The CDR3 is CASSLSGDIKDEQYF. CDR3 DNA: TGTGCCAGCAGCTTGTCCGGGGATATTAAGGACGAGCAGTACTTC.

V gene TRBV15 combines with J gene TRBJ2-7, with D possibly being TRBD1 (6 bases). CDR1 and CDR2 (germline): LNHNV, YYDKDF (reference sequence). V was cut by 5 bases and J by 3 bases, with 14 bases left in between. The CDR3 consists of 14 residues. The CDR3 DNA is TGTGCCACCAGCGAGGACAGACAAGTCTACGAGCAGTACTTC. Amino acids: CATSEDRQVYEQYF.

This clonotype was recorded a few times. The genes are TRBV28 and TRBJ1-1; weak D call: TRBD1 (5 bases). V lost 9 bases to trimming and J lost 5 bases, with 16 bases between them. From germline, CDR1 is MDHEN and CDR2 SYDVKM. This CDR3 contains 13 residues. The CDR3 here is CASDDRGNTEAFF. The CDR3 nucleotides read TGTGCCAGTGACGACAGAGGGAATACTGAAGCTTTCTTT.

This clonotype was counted a single time. V is TRBV5-1 and J is TRBJ1-1, with D possibly TRBD1 on 6 matching bases. CDR3 length equals 14 residues. Germline loops: CDR1 SGHRS, CDR2 YFSETQ. V was pared by 1 base and J by 8 bases, with 15 bases between. The CDR3 region is CASSLLGGAGEAFF. Written as DNA, the CDR3 is TGCGCCAGCAGCTTGTTAGGGGGGGCCGGAGAAGCTTTCTTT.

This clonotype was seen many times. The chain recombines TRBV28 with TRBJ2-1, with a possible D match to TRBD2 (5 bases). This CDR3 has 15 amino acids. Per germline, CDR1 MDHEN and CDR2 SYDVKM. The V end lost 0 bases, the J end lost 2 bases, and 8 bases lay between the germline ends. The DNA of the CDR3 is TGTGCCAGCAGTTTATGGGGGAGCACCTACAATGAGCAGTTCTTC. It encodes CASSLWGSTYNEQFF.

In this sample, this clonotype turned up a few times. J is TRBJ2-7 and V is TRBV7-2; TRBD2 matches 7 bases. Germline CDR1 is SGHTA and CDR2 is FQGNSA. The CDR3 runs to 15 residues. The V and J ends lost 1 base and 7 bases, in that order; junction bases with no gene match: 10. CDR3: CASSLDRAGAREQYF. The CDR3 nucleotides read TGTGCCAGCAGCTTAGACCGGGCGGGAGCGCGGGAGCAGTACTTC.

The chain links TRBV20-1 to TRBJ2-5, with 7 bases that match TRBD2. The V and J ends lost 1 base and 5 bases, in that order; junction bases with no gene match: 4. The CDR3 consists of 13 residues. Germline V gene sequence: CDR1 DFQATT, CDR2 SNEGSKA (reference sequence). The CDR3 here is CSARGPAGETQYF. The CDR3 nucleotides are TGCAGTGCTAGAGGTCCAGCGGGGGAGACCCAGTACTTC.

The V and J genes are TRBV9 and TRBJ2-7, with D tentatively TRBD1 or TRBD2 (5 bases each). This CDR3 region has 15 residues. Trimming cost V 0 bases and J 1 base, with 11 bases left between them. Germline CDR1 and CDR2: SGDLS and YYNGEE. The DNA for the CDR3 is TGTGCCAGCAGCGTAGGCTCGGGGCCTTCCTACGAGCAGTACTTC. Its protein is CASSVGSGPSYEQYF.

This clonotype was picked up a small number of times. The J gene is TRBJ1-4, the V gene TRBV6-2 or TRBV6-3; D is unclear. CDR1 is MNHEY, CDR2 SVGEGT, per germline. This CDR3 has 16 amino acids. Trimming shortened V by 2 bases and J by 11 bases, and 21 bases separated the two germline ends. The CDR3 region is CASSYLVGTIFRKLFF. CDR3 DNA sequence: TGTGCCAGCAGTTACCTAGTAGGAACCATCTTCAGGAAACTGTTTTTT.

This clonotype was observed many times. The chain recombines TRBV29-1 with TRBJ2-7, with no clear D. This CDR3 is 13 amino acids long. V shed 4 bases and J shed 0 bases, with 10 bases lying between them. In germline, CDR1 is SQVTM, CDR2 ANQGSEA. The CDR3 DNA reads TGCAGCGTTGTGGTCGGTAGCTCCTACGAGCAGTACTTC. This gives the protein CSVVVGSSYEQYF.